This T cell receptor (beta chain) appears in the sequencing data of a study of cytomegalovirus exposure and HLA in healthy donors. At the level of the study: Prior work identified 117 million unique TCR beta sequences in about 179 million T cells.

General study points: Approximately 160 TCR beta chains were listed as cytomegalovirus-associated. There were a few CMV-associated chains whose specificity for CMV antigens was confirmed in vitro.

The PCR made use of 60 Vbeta and 13 Jbeta primers. Measured with immunoSEQ multiplex PCR; TCRdb has only the in-frame clones, and not every one. This sample has more than 100,000 clones, with 65% to 85% found just once. On this clone: Its antigen is currently unknown.

Germline-derived CDR1 and CDR2 are LNHNV and YYDKDF (reference sequence). This CDR3 is built from 17 residues. V dropped 3 bases and J dropped 7 bases, with 22 bases sitting between them. The receptor comes from a woman aged 18-29 years in good health and CMV-seronegative. The chain combines TRBV15 with TRBJ1-3; weak D call: TRBD1 (6 bases). The source material was PBMCs. For the CDR3, the DNA is TGTGCCACCAGCAGTTTATCAGGGGCGCGCGGAAAGAACACCATATATTTT. The encoded protein is CATSSLSGARGKNTIYF.